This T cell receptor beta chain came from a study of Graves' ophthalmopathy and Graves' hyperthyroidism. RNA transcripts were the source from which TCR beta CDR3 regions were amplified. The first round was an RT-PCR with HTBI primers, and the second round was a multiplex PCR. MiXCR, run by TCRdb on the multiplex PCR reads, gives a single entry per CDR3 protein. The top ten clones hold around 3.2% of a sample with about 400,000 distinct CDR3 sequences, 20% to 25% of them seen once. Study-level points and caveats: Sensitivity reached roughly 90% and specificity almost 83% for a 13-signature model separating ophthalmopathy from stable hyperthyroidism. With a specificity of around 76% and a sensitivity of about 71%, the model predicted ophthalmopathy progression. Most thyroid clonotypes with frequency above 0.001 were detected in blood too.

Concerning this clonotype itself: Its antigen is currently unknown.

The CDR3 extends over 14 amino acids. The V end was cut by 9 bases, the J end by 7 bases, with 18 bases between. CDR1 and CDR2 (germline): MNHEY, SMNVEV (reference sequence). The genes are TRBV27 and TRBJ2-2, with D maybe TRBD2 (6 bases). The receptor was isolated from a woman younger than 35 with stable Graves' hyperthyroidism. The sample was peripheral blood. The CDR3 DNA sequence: TGTGCCAGTTCCCTCTCGGGAGTAGGCGGGGAGCTGTTTTTT. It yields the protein CASSLSGVGGELFF.